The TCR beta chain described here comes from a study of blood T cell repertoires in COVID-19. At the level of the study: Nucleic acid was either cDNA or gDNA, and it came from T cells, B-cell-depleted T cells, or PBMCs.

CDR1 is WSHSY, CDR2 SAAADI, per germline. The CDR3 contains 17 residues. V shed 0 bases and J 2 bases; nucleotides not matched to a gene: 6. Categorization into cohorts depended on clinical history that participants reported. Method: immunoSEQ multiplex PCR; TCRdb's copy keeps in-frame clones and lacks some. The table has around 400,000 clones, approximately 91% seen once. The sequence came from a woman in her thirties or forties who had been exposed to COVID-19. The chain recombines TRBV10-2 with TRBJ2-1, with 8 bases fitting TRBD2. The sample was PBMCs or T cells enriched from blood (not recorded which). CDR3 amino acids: CASSESSLADPYNEQFF. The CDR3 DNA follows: TGCGCCAGCAGTGAGTCTTCACTAGCGGACCCCTACAATGAGCAGTTCTTC.